This TCR beta chain emerged from a study of T cells after yellow fever vaccination. About the research overall: Fractions low in cell number were prepared with SMART-Seq v4 Ultra Low Input. Findings and limits, study-wide: Most primary-vaccination clones recurred post-booster (about 96% CD4, roughly 90% CD8). Abundant bulk-derived clonotypes could contaminate FACS-sorted repertoires. Clonotypes found in both CD4 and CD8 compartments made up a small share.

TCRdb re-derived calls from the 5' RACE reads in MiXCR, one entry per CDR3 protein. Among 340,000 or so distinct CDR3 sequences listed, about 12% were seen once. This CDR3 is built from 16 residues. Between the trimmed V and J ends, which lost 5 bases and 7 bases, there was a span of 21 bases. The germline CDR1 and CDR2 sequences are SGHTA and FQGNSA. A remark on this clonotype: Its antigen is still unknown.

Sequences were derived from CD4+ T cells sorted from PBMCs, sampled 15 days after the yellow fever booster vaccination. The receptor was isolated from a man younger than 30 who received the YFV17D yellow fever vaccine. The genes are TRBV7-2 and TRBJ1-5; D might be TRBD1 (6 bases). CDR3 DNA sequence: TGTGCCAGCAGCCCCTGGGCGGGGGGGGCAAGCCAGCCCCAGCATTTT. Translation gives CASSPWAGGASQPQHF.